One and the same sample provided the 23 T cell receptor beta chains below, sequenced in a study of monozygotic twins with inflammatory bowel disease. No DNA is given; TCRdb re-called the 5' RACE reads and lists each CDR3 protein once. This sample's table has about 160,000 distinct CDR3 sequences. Material: blood. The receptors originated from a human donor with ulcerative colitis or Crohn's disease, or a healthy co-twin of an affected twin (not recorded which).

The V and J genes are TRBV3-1 and TRBJ1-2; TCRdb selects TRBD1, and the lack of DNA leaves this call unchecked. Germline V gives CDR1 LGHDT, CDR2 YNNKEL (reference sequence). The CDR3 runs 14 residues. The CDR3 protein is CASSQQGANYGYTF.

V gene TRBV12-3 or TRBV12-4 combines with J gene TRBJ1-2; TCRdb selects TRBD1, and the lack of DNA leaves this call unchecked. The CDR3 totals 18 residues. CDR3 in amino acids: CASTPSLRGLRANYGYTF.

The gene calls are TRBV5-1 and TRBJ1-1; TCRdb gives TRBD1 as the D gene, but with no DNA this cannot be confirmed. CDR3 length: 14 amino acids. CDR1 SGHRS and CDR2 YFSETQ come from the germline V gene. The CDR3 protein is CASSLTGTDTEAFF.

V gene TRBV3-1 combines with J gene TRBJ1-5; the D call of TRBD1 rests on TCRdb alone, since no DNA is present to check it. The CDR3 extends over 19 amino acids. Per germline, CDR1 LGHDT and CDR2 YNNKEL (reference sequence). The CDR3 loop reads CASSQEPGGEAYSNQPQHF.

The V gene is TRBV5-6, the J gene TRBJ2-1. Germline V gene lookup returns CDR1 SGHDT and CDR2 YYEEEE. The CDR3 has 17 amino acids. CDR3 sequence: CASSLGQVVRLVGEQFF.

J is TRBJ2-1 and V is TRBV12-3 or TRBV12-4; TCRdb outputs TRBD1, but without DNA this stays unchecked. The CDR3 runs to 17 residues. The CDR3 sequence: CASTLGGGRSSYNEQFF.

The rearrangement uses TRBV27 and TRBJ1-1; TCRdb's assignment of TRBD1 cannot be checked, as there is no DNA. The CDR3 sequence is 13 residues long. From germline, CDR1 is MNHEY and CDR2 SMNVEV (reference sequence). CDR3 protein: CASSFSGGTEAFF.

The chain uses TRBV28 and TRBJ2-7; TCRdb calls TRBD1, which cannot be checked without DNA. This CDR3 has 15 amino acids. The germline gives CDR1 MDHEN, CDR2 SYDVKM. This chain's CDR3 is CASSLGQGFYYEQYF.

The chain carries TRBV5-4 and TRBJ2-3; as DNA is missing, the TRBD2 call by TCRdb cannot be tested. The CDR3 has 17 residues. CDR1 and CDR2 (germline): SGHNT, YYREEE (reference sequence). The chain's CDR3 is CASSPSGRIWSADTQYF.

The genes are TRBV6-1 and TRBJ2-7; with no DNA, the TCRdb D assignment of TRBD2 cannot be verified. CDR3 length: 15 residues. Germline V CDR1 and CDR2: MNHNS, SASEGT. The CDR3 protein is CASSKTSGINYEQYF.

The chain recombines TRBV4-2 with TRBJ2-3; TCRdb's D gene call, TRBD2, goes unchecked for lack of DNA. This CDR3 region has 18 residues. Germline assignment: CDR1 LGHNA and CDR2 YNFKEQ. The CDR3 is CASSQGLSAGLAGRSQYF.

V and J are TRBV12-3 or TRBV12-4 and TRBJ1-3. The CDR3 extends over 12 amino acids. CDR3 residues: CASVLSGNTIYF.

This chain uses TRBV2 with TRBJ2-1; TCRdb returns TRBD2, unconfirmable since there is no DNA. Germline assignment: CDR1 SNHLY and CDR2 FYNNEI. There are 14 residues in the CDR3. The CDR3: CASLRALWDNEQFF.

This rearrangement joins TRBV7-8 to TRBJ2-2; TCRdb calls TRBD1, which cannot be checked without DNA. Germline CDR1 and CDR2: SGHVS and FQNEAQ. The CDR3 has 16 residues. The CDR3 sequence: CASSVGFLRGTGELFF.

The rearrangement links TRBV7-9 to TRBJ2-1; TCRdb's D call, TRBD1, is unchecked because there is no DNA. The CDR3 is 14 amino acids. Looked up from germline, CDR1 is SEHNR and CDR2 is FQNEAQ (reference sequence). The CDR3 spells CASSLAWTANEQFF.

This rearrangement joins TRBV5-1 to TRBJ1-1. Germline V gene sequence: CDR1 SGHRS, CDR2 YFSETQ. The CDR3 has 14 amino acids. CDR3 residues: CASSLETANTEAFF. The full variable domain, completed using reference TRBV5-1 and TRBJ1-1, is KAGVTQTPRYLIKTRGQQVTLSCSPISGHRSVSWYQQTPGQGLQFLFEYFSETQRNKGNFPGRFSGRQFSNSRSEMNVSTLELGDSALYLCASSLETANTEAFFGQGTRLTVV.

This sequence joins TRBV28 and TRBJ2-5; the D call from TCRdb, TRBD1, cannot be confirmed without DNA. This CDR3 is built from 15 residues. The germline V gene has CDR1 MDHEN and CDR2 SYDVKM. CDR3 amino acids: CASSSRQVFEETQYF.

The chain couples TRBV5-1 to TRBJ1-1; checking the TCRdb D call of TRBD1 is not possible without DNA. The CDR3 runs 15 residues. CDR1 and CDR2 from the germline V gene are SGHRS and YFSETQ. The CDR3 reads CASSLEGGLSTEAFF.

The chain recombines TRBV13 with TRBJ2-7. The CDR3 totals 13 residues. Germline CDR1 PRHDT, CDR2 FYEKMQ (reference sequence). The CDR3 here is CASSLEAAHEQYF.

The rearrangement uses TRBV27 and TRBJ2-7; TCRdb indicates TRBD1, and absent DNA this call remains unverified. CDR3 size: 15 residues. Germline CDR1 MNHEY, CDR2 SMNVEV (reference sequence). Here the CDR3 reads CASSLRRGGGSEQYF.

The chain employs TRBV18 and TRBJ1-2. CDR3 length equals 14 residues. The germline CDR1 and CDR2 sequences are KGHSH and LQKENI. This chain's CDR3 is CASSPPGAFDGYTF.

The V and J genes are TRBV5-1 and TRBJ2-2; TCRdb reports TRBD1, a call that lacks DNA to check it against. Germline V gene data show CDR1 as SGHRS and CDR2 as YFSETQ. This CDR3 contains 14 residues. CDR3 region: CASSRTDPTGELFF.

This chain connects TRBV5-1 to TRBJ2-7; TCRdb selects TRBD1, and the lack of DNA leaves this call unchecked. CDR1 SGHRS and CDR2 YFSETQ come from the germline V gene. This CDR3 is built from 16 residues. The CDR3 spells CASSTSGTASSYEQYF.